This passage covers 27 T cell receptor beta chains from one sample sequenced in a study of T cell responses to AZD1222 COVID-19 vaccine. The repertoire was sequenced with immunoSEQ multiplex PCR; TCRdb's copy has only in-frame clones and lacks some. The sample has 250,000 to 300,000 clones; 90% to 95% are singletons. This sample comprised peripheral blood, obtained 28 days after the second AZD1222 dose. The receptor source for this set is an adult who received the AZD1222 COVID-19 vaccine.

The V call is TRBV18, the J call TRBJ1-3; D is unresolved. V was clipped by 2 bases and J by 1 base, with 15 bases between them. Germline V gene sequence: CDR1 KGHSH, CDR2 LQKENI. The CDR3 runs to 17 residues. CDR3 sequence (DNA): TGTGCCAGCTCACCAAAGGGCGGGGATTTATCTGGAAACACCATATATTTT. It codes for CASSPKGGDLSGNTIYF.

Regarding this clone: At the DNA level, this CDR3 is encoded by other sequences in the same sample as well. The chain joins TRBV2 to TRBJ2-7, with 7 bases aligning to TRBD2. V was clipped by 6 bases and J by 3 bases; unmatched bases: 5. Germline loops: CDR1 SNHLY, CDR2 FYNNEI. This CDR3 has 13 amino acids. The CDR3 region is CASSERGLYEQYF. CDR3 DNA sequence: TGTGCCAGCAGCGAGCGGGGCCTCTACGAGCAGTACTTC.

The V gene is TRBV19, the J gene TRBJ1-2; 9 nucleotides line up with TRBD1. V was clipped by 1 base and J by 2 bases; unmatched bases: 5. The length of the CDR3 is 16 residues. Germline V CDR1 and CDR2: LNHDA, SQIVND (reference sequence). The CDR3 bases are TGTGCCAGTAGTATAGCCGGGACAGGGAGGAACTATGGCTACACCTTC. Translated: CASSIAGTGRNYGYTF.

DNA of the CDR3: TGTGCCAGCACGGCCGGGAGGGGCGGCACCGGGGAGCTGTTTTTT. This gives the protein CASTAGRGGTGELFF. The chain carries TRBV6-4 and TRBJ2-2, with TRBD2 matching 8 bases. The CDR3 consists of 15 residues. The V segment lost 7 bases and the J segment 4 bases; nucleotides outside the gene matches: 8. Looked up from germline, CDR1 is MRHNA and CDR2 is SNTAGT.

The V gene is TRBV28, the J gene TRBJ2-2, with D perhaps TRBD1 or TRBD2 (6 bases each). In germline, CDR1 is MDHEN, CDR2 SYDVKM. V gave up 2 bases and J gave up 4 bases, with 11 bases separating them. The CDR3 runs to 15 residues. For the CDR3, the DNA is TGTGCCAGCAGTTTAGGGGGGCGCGGCACCGGGGAGCTGTTTTTT. Translating it yields CASSLGGRGTGELFF.

The chain couples TRBV18 to TRBJ2-3; 11 nucleotides align to TRBD1. CDR1 and CDR2 from the germline V gene are KGHSH and LQKENI. Trimming at V came to 3 bases and at J to 6 bases, leaving 5 bases not matched to a gene. The CDR3 is made up of 15 amino acids. The CDR3 sequence: CASSPRTGGGDTQYF. DNA of the CDR3: TGTGCCAGCTCACCGAGGACAGGGGGCGGGGATACGCAGTATTTT.

CDR3 DNA sequence: TGTGCCAGCAGCTCGGGCCGGGAGCTGTTTTTT. Its translation is CASSSGRELFF. This sequence joins TRBV27 and TRBJ2-2; no definite D call. The germline gives CDR1 MNHEY, CDR2 SMNVEV (reference sequence). Deletions cut 6 bases from V and 9 bases from J, with 8 bases between. The CDR3 consists of 11 residues.

The rearrangement links TRBV4-3 to TRBJ2-1, with D hard to call. Looked up from germline, CDR1 is LGHNA and CDR2 is YSLEER. V dropped 1 base and J dropped 8 bases, with 12 bases sitting between them. This CDR3 region has 14 residues. DNA of the CDR3: TGCGCCAGCAGCCAAGGAGAACGAGAAGATGAGCAGTTCTTC. It specifies CASSQGEREDEQFF.

This sequence joins TRBV6-5 and TRBJ2-1; a possible D gene is TRBD2 (7 bases). V lost 8 bases, J lost 6 bases, and 14 bases lay in between. Germline V CDR1 and CDR2: MNHEY, SVGAGI. The CDR3 extends over 13 amino acids. For the CDR3, the DNA is TGTGCCAGCTCCCGAGGGGGGGGCAATGAGCAGTTCTTC. This encodes CASSRGGGNEQFF.

This chain links TRBV4-2 with TRBJ1-4, with 7 positions matching TRBD1. Germline assignment: CDR1 LGHNA and CDR2 YNFKEQ. Unmatched junction bases numbered 13, after V lost 1 base and J lost 14 bases. The CDR3 totals 15 residues. The CDR3 sequence is CASSQGRATGSNLFF. The DNA for the CDR3 is TGTGCCAGCAGCCAAGGAAGGGCGACAGGGTCCAACCTGTTTTTT.

The chain combines TRBV27 with TRBJ1-5; 7 bases are shared with TRBD1. The germline gives CDR1 MNHEY, CDR2 SMNVEV (reference sequence). The CDR3 contains 14 residues. V was clipped by 4 bases and J by 2 bases; unmatched bases: 2. The CDR3 reads CASSYDRGNQPQHF. In DNA, the CDR3 is TGTGCCAGCAGTTACGACAGGGGCAATCAGCCCCAGCATTTT.

This sequence joins TRBV7-2 and TRBJ2-7; D perhaps matches TRBD1 (5 bases). The CDR3 spans 12 residues. Trimming stripped 3 bases from V and 7 bases from J, with 10 bases between. Germline-derived CDR1 and CDR2 are SGHTA and FQGNSA. The CDR3 here is CASSFQGAEQYF. CDR3 nucleotides: TGTGCCAGCAGCTTTCAGGGCGCGGAGCAGTACTTC.

This chain uses TRBV5-1 with TRBJ2-7; D not certain. The CDR3 runs 12 residues. The V end was cut by 0 bases, the J end by 5 bases, with 6 bases between. Germline V CDR1 and CDR2: SGHRS, YFSETQ. The CDR3 region has the DNA TGCGCCAGCAGCTTGGATAGCCACGAGCAGTACTTC. As protein: CASSLDSHEQYF.

This clone occurred once. This chain links TRBV9 with TRBJ2-5; either TRBD1 or TRBD2 may fit D (5 bases each). CDR1 and CDR2 from the germline V gene are SGDLS and YYNGEE. V was shortened by 0 bases and J by 3 bases, with 6 bases between the two germline ends. The CDR3 extends over 13 amino acids. The CDR3 region is CASSVGGEETQYF. Written as DNA, the CDR3 is TGTGCCAGCAGCGTAGGAGGGGAAGAGACCCAGTACTTC.

The chain has TRBV19 and TRBJ2-1, with 11 positions matching TRBD2. The CDR3 covers 17 residues. CDR1 and CDR2 (germline): LNHDA, SQIVND (reference sequence). V lost 7 bases, J lost 4 bases, and 12 bases stayed unmatched. CDR3 sequence reads: CASMGSGGAAAYNEQFF. As DNA, the CDR3 is TGTGCCAGTATGGGTAGCGGGGGGGCCGCTGCGTACAATGAGCAGTTCTTC.

The chain couples TRBV7-9 to TRBJ2-2, with 9 bases matching TRBD1. Per the germline V gene, CDR1 is SEHNR and CDR2 is FQNEAQ (reference sequence). V gave up 4 bases and J gave up 5 bases; unmatched junction bases: 11. This CDR3 contains 17 residues. The CDR3 here is CASSSLFGTGNTGELFF. In DNA form, the CDR3 reads TGTGCCAGCAGCTCCCTTTTCGGGACAGGGAATACCGGGGAGCTGTTTTTT. Complete variable domain (other parts from reference TRBV7-9 and TRBJ2-2): DTGVSQNPRHKITKRGQNVTFRCDPISEHNRLYWYRQTLGQGPEFLTYFQNEAQLEKSRLLSDRFSAERPKGSFSTLEIQRTEQGDSAMYLCASSSLFGTGNTGELFFGEGSRLTVL.

V and J are TRBV6-1 and TRBJ1-2; D unresolved. V was clipped by 0 bases and J by 5 bases, with 10 bases between them. This CDR3 is built from 14 residues. CDR1 and CDR2 (germline): MNHNS, SASEGT. CDR3 sequence reads: CASSEARAGYGYTF. The CDR3 DNA reads TGTGCCAGCAGTGAAGCGAGGGCTGGGTATGGCTACACCTTC.

The chain has TRBV2 and TRBJ2-5; TRBD2 aligns across 14 bases. Per germline, CDR1 SNHLY and CDR2 FYNNEI. The CDR3 is 15 residues long. V lost 6 bases to trimming and J lost 5 bases; unmatched junction nucleotides: 5. CDR3 in DNA: TGTGCCAGCAGGGGGACTAGCGGGGGTCGGGAGACCCAGTACTTC. As protein: CASRGTSGGRETQYF.

The rearrangement uses TRBV5-1 and TRBJ2-7; no clear D gene. Trimming removed 0 bases from V and 6 bases from J, with 10 bases in between. The CDR3 has 13 amino acids. CDR1 SGHRS and CDR2 YFSETQ come from the germline V gene. The DNA of the CDR3 is TGCGCCAGCAGCTTGGATCGGCAGCGCGAGCAGTACTTC. Protein product: CASSLDRQREQYF.

V gene TRBV15 combines with J gene TRBJ2-7, with D unresolved. CDR1 and CDR2 from the germline V gene are LNHNV and YYDKDF (reference sequence). V lost 5 bases, J lost 5 bases, and 25 bases lay in between. This CDR3 spans 17 amino acids. CDR3 sequence (DNA): TGTGCCACCAGCGGCCGCCGGATGGGGAACTTTGACAACGAGCAGTACTTC. Encoded protein: CATSGRRMGNFDNEQYF.

J is TRBJ2-7 and V is TRBV3-1 (or the pseudogene TRBV3-2); D not certain. The CDR3 is made up of 14 amino acids. V lost 0 bases and J 2 bases, leaving 8 bases between the germline ends. Germline V lookup: CDR1 LGHDT, CDR2 YNNKEL (reference sequence). CDR3 in amino acids: CASSQDPRTYEQYF. The CDR3 DNA is TGTGCCAGCAGCCAAGATCCCCGGACCTACGAGCAGTACTTC.

V is TRBV28 and J is TRBJ2-7; tentatively, D is TRBD2 (6 bases). Germline V gives CDR1 MDHEN, CDR2 SYDVKM. This CDR3 is built from 14 residues. With 10 bases removed from V and 5 bases from J, the gap between germline ends came to 21 bases. CDR3 DNA: TGTGCCACCCTTGCCCGGCTAGCGAGGGACGAGCAGTACTTC. Its translation: CATLARLARDEQYF.

Written as DNA, the CDR3 is TGTGCCAGCCAAGCACAGGAGAACTATGGCTACACCTTC. Translating it yields CASQAQENYGYTF. The rearrangement links TRBV5-6 to TRBJ1-2, with a possible D match to TRBD1 (5 bases). Germline V gene sequence: CDR1 SGHDT, CDR2 YYEEEE. V lost 7 bases to trimming and J lost 2 bases, with 12 bases between them. The CDR3 runs 13 residues.

The chain carries TRBV27 and TRBJ2-1, with 16 bases that match TRBD2. The CDR3 runs 18 residues. V trimming: 4 bases; J trimming: 4 bases; junction bases outside the gene matches: 7. Germline CDR1 reads MNHEY; CDR2 reads SMNVEV (reference sequence). For the CDR3, the DNA is TGTGCCAGCAGTTCCGGGACTAGCGGGAGGGCATTGTACAATGAGCAGTTCTTC. It codes for CASSSGTSGRALYNEQFF.

The chain links TRBV24-1 to TRBJ2-2; a weak D match, TRBD2 (6 bases). V lost 3 bases, J lost 1 base, and 8 bases lay in between. This CDR3 region has 15 residues. CDR1 is KGHDR, CDR2 SFDVKD, per germline. The CDR3 region has the DNA TGTGCCACCAGTGATAGGCGGGGGAACACCGGGGAGCTGTTTTTT. This codes for CATSDRRGNTGELFF.

This chain joins TRBV7-9 and TRBJ2-1; maybe TRBD2 (5 bases). This CDR3 is built from 12 residues. Trimming cost V 4 bases and J 9 bases, with 10 bases left between them. Germline lookup yields CDR1 SEHNR and CDR2 FQNEAQ (reference sequence). The CDR3 DNA reads as TGTGCCAGCAGCTACCTTGGAGGTGAGCAGTTCTTC. Protein sequence: CASSYLGGEQFF. The whole variable domain, filled in from reference TRBV7-9 and TRBJ2-1, reads DTGVSQNPRHKITKRGQNVTFRCDPISEHNRLYWYRQTLGQGPEFLTYFQNEAQLEKSRLLSDRFSAERPKGSFSTLEIQRTEQGDSAMYLCASSYLGGEQFFGPGTRLTVL.

DNA of the CDR3: TGTGCCAGTAGTACGCGCGGGGGAGGGGATACGCAGTATTTT. Translation: CASSTRGGGDTQYF. The gene calls are TRBV19 and TRBJ2-3; 7 bases line up with TRBD2. Germline V gene lookup returns CDR1 LNHDA and CDR2 SQIVND (reference sequence). The CDR3 length is 14 residues. V lost 4 bases, J lost 6 bases, and 7 bases stayed unmatched. The entire variable domain, with the rest obtained from reference TRBV19 and TRBJ2-3, is as follows: DGGITQSPKYLFRKEGQNVTLSCEQNLNHDAMYWYRQDPGQGLRLIYYSQIVNDFQKGDIAEGYSVSREKKESFPLTVTSAQKNPTAFYLCASSTRGGGDTQYFGPGTRLTVL.